The 13 T cell receptor beta chains presented below share a single source sample, sequenced in a study of CD8 T cells in Susac syndrome. Random-hexamer reverse transcription was applied to roughly 0.5 to 1 ug RNA. TCRdb called the immunoSEQ multiplex PCR reads again in MiXCR, with one record for every CDR3 protein. The sample includes a few hundred thousand distinct CDR3 sequences, 90% to 95% seen only once; the top ten take roughly 0.15%. The sequencing input was CD8+ T cells from PBMCs. These TCRs come from a human donor with multiple sclerosis.

The CDR3 bases are TGCGCCAGCAGCTTGGGAGGGACTTTCGAAGCTTTCTTT. Translating gives CASSLGGTFEAFF. The chain uses TRBV5-1 and TRBJ1-1; perhaps TRBD1 as D (5 bases). Between the trimmed V and J ends, which lost 0 bases and 8 bases, there was a span of 11 bases. CDR3 length: 13 amino acids. From germline, CDR1 is SGHRS and CDR2 YFSETQ. The variable domain in full, with the rest retrieved from reference TRBV5-1 and TRBJ1-1, is KAGVTQTPRYLIKTRGQQVTLSCSPISGHRSVSWYQQTPGQGLQFLFEYFSETQRNKGNFPGRFSGRQFSNSRSEMNVSTLELGDSALYLCASSLGGTFEAFFGQGTRLTVV.

The V and J genes are TRBV7-6 and TRBJ2-5, with D hard to call. The CDR3 runs 12 residues. Trimming shortened V by 5 bases and J by 4 bases, and 8 bases separated the two germline ends. From germline, CDR1 is SGHVS and CDR2 FNYEAQ. The CDR3 here is CASSEFGETQYF. CDR3 nucleotides: TGTGCCAGCAGCGAATTCGGAGAGACCCAGTACTTC.

V usage is TRBV7-9 and J usage is TRBJ1-2; D is possibly TRBD1 (5 bases). This CDR3 has 12 residues. The germline CDR1 and CDR2 sequences are SEHNR and FQNEAQ (reference sequence). The V end lost 5 bases, the J end lost 8 bases, and 12 bases lay between the germline ends. This CDR3 reads CASSPRPGGYTF. Written as DNA, the CDR3 is TGTGCCAGCAGCCCACGTCCAGGGGGCTACACCTTC.

The J gene is TRBJ2-7, the V gene TRBV2, with 10 bases matching TRBD1. Per germline, CDR1 SNHLY and CDR2 FYNNEI. Unmatched junction bases numbered 2, after V lost 4 bases and J lost 2 bases. This CDR3 region has 14 residues. Here the CDR3 DNA reads TGTGCCAGCAGTGTGGACAGGGGGACCTACGAGCAGTACTTC. This gives the protein CASSVDRGTYEQYF.

The rearrangement links TRBV9 to TRBJ2-2; weak D call: TRBD2 (5 bases). Trimming stripped 0 bases from V and 2 bases from J, with 11 bases between. In germline, CDR1 is SGDLS, CDR2 YYNGEE. The CDR3 is 16 residues long. The CDR3 sequence: CASSVEPSTNTGELFF. The DNA for the CDR3 is TGTGCCAGCAGCGTAGAGCCTAGCACAAACACCGGGGAGCTGTTTTTT. The whole variable domain, remainder taken from reference TRBV9 and TRBJ2-2, is DSGVTQTPKHLITATGQRVTLRCSPRSGDLSVYWYQQSLDQGLQFLIQYYNGEERAKGNILERFSAQQFPDLHSELNLSSLELGDSALYFCASSVEPSTNTGELFFGEGSRLTVL.

CDR3: CASSQQSGRGTGELFF. The CDR3 region has the DNA TGCGCCAGCAGCCAGCAGTCGGGGAGGGGGACGGGGGAGCTGTTTTTT. The V call is TRBV4-1, the J call TRBJ2-2, with D possibly TRBD2 on 7 matching bases. This CDR3 has 16 amino acids. Per germline, CDR1 MGHRA and CDR2 YSYEKL. The V end lost 3 bases, the J end lost 8 bases, and 19 bases lay between the germline ends.

The V and J genes are TRBV6-1 and TRBJ1-5, with unresolved D. V gave up 5 bases and J gave up 5 bases, with 25 bases separating them. Germline CDR1 reads MNHNS; CDR2 reads SASEGT. The CDR3 runs to 18 residues. The CDR3 is CASSPGGLGSIYHQPQHF. The DNA for the CDR3 is TGTGCCAGCAGTCCTGGAGGCCTGGGCAGTATTTACCATCAGCCCCAGCATTTT.

The chain has TRBV7-9 and TRBJ1-1; D gene unclear. CDR1 is SEHNR, CDR2 FQNEAQ, per germline (reference sequence). CDR3 length: 14 amino acids. V lost 1 base and J lost 3, with 9 bases in between. CDR3 loop: CASSLVVGHTEAFF. The CDR3 DNA reads as TGTGCCAGCAGCTTAGTTGTGGGTCACACTGAAGCTTTCTTT.

The chain recombines TRBV5-6 with TRBJ2-7, with a weak D call TRBD2 (6 bases). The V gene's germline CDR1 is SGHDT and CDR2 YYEEEE. This CDR3 spans 14 amino acids. The ends were cut back, 2 bases at V and 2 bases at J, with 11 bases in the middle. Here the CDR3 DNA reads TGTGCCAGCAGCTTCCGGGGGAATCCCTACGAGCAGTACTTC. This translates into CASSFRGNPYEQYF.

The gene calls are TRBV9 and TRBJ2-1; D is unresolved. Near its end, the DNA agrees better with TRBJ2-7, so the J call may be wrong. The CDR3 is 13 residues long. Per the germline V gene, CDR1 is SGDLS and CDR2 is YYNGEE. The CDR3 coding sequence is TGTGCCAGCAGCACCGGCCCTCGCTACGAGCAGTACTTC. Protein: CASSTGPRYEQYF.

The J gene is TRBJ2-1, the V gene TRBV7-9; 8 bases agree with TRBD1. There are 14 residues in the CDR3. V gave up 5 bases and J gave up 14 bases; unmatched junction bases: 14. CDR1 and CDR2 (germline): SEHNR, FQNEAQ (reference sequence). The CDR3 sequence is CASSPDRVGSDEFF. CDR3 sequence (DNA): TGTGCCAGCAGCCCGGACAGGGTCGGGAGTGATGAGTTCTTC.

The chain combines TRBV6-2 or TRBV6-3 with TRBJ2-1; 9 bases map to TRBD2. After removal of 4 bases from V and 9 bases from J, the junction contained 10 bases not matched to a gene. The germline V gene encodes CDR1 MNHEY and CDR2 SVGEGT. This CDR3 region has 15 residues. The CDR3 loop reads CASSFPSGKDSEQFF. The DNA of the CDR3 is TGTGCCAGCAGTTTTCCTAGCGGGAAGGACAGTGAGCAGTTCTTC.

This clonotype was found a few times. DNA of the CDR3: TGCAGCGTTGGGGGCTACGAGCAGTACTTC. Amino acids: CSVGGYEQYF. The chain uses TRBV29-1 and TRBJ2-7, with D unclear. Germline lookup yields CDR1 SQVTM and CDR2 ANQGSEA. The germline V and J ends were trimmed by 4 bases and 3 bases, with 4 bases remaining between them. This CDR3 contains 10 residues.